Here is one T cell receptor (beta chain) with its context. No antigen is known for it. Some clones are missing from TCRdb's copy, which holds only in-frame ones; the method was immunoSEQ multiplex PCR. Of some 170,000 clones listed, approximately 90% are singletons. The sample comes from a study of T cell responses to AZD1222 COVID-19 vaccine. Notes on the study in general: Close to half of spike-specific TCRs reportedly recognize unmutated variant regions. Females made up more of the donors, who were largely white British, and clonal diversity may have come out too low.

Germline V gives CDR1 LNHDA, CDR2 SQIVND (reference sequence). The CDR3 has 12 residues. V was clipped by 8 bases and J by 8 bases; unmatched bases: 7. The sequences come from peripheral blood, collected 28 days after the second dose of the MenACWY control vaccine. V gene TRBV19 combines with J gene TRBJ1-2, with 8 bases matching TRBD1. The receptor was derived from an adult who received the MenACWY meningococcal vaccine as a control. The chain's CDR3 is CASGGQGFGYTF. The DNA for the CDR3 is TGTGCCAGTGGAGGACAGGGCTTCGGCTACACCTTC.